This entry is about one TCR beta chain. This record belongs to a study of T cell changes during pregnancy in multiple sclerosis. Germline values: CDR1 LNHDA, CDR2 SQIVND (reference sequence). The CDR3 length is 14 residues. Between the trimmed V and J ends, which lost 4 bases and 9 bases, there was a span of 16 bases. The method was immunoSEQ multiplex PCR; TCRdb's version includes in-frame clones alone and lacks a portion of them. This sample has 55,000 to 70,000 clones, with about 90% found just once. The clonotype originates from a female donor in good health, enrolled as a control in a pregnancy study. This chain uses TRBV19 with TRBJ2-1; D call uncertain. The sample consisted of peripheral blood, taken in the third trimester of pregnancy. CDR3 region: CASSTSRSYSEQFF. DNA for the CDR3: TGTGCCAGTAGTACCTCCCGATCGTATAGTGAGCAGTTCTTC.